This T cell receptor (beta chain) was retrieved from a study of siplizumab effects on memory and regulatory T cells. Study observations and caveats: It seemed that naive T cells were more diverse than memory cells and were major contributors to the alloresponse. Roughly 80-95% of proliferating CD4+ or CD8+ clones defied assignment to a naive or memory phenotype. A mean of around 69% of mappable alloreactive CD4+ clones were Treg-derived with siplizumab, compared with more than 25% in controls.

CDR1 and CDR2 (germline): MRHNA, SNTAGT. The V and J ends lost 2 bases and 3 bases respectively, with 5 bases between them. The CDR3 spans 12 residues. About this clone: Its antigen remains unknown.

Measured with immunoSEQ multiplex PCR; TCRdb has only the in-frame clones, and not every one. The sample records about 100,000 clones, approximately 94% being singletons. The receptor comes from a human donor in good health. The chain recombines TRBV6-4 with TRBJ2-7; D not certain. The sequencing input was non-Treg CD4+ T cells sorted from blood. CDR3 protein: CASSDDFYEQYF. CDR3 in DNA: TGTGCCAGCAGTGACGACTTCTACGAGCAGTACTTC.